What follows are 5 T cell receptor beta chains derived from one specimen sequenced in a study of monozygotic twins with inflammatory bowel disease. For each CDR3 protein, TCRdb gives one entry from its re-call of the 5' RACE reads, without DNA. This sample's table has about 160,000 distinct CDR3 sequences. The sample comprised blood. The origin of the receptors is a human donor with ulcerative colitis or Crohn's disease, or a healthy co-twin of an affected twin (not recorded which).

Here the CDR3 reads CASSPNSPKNIQYF. The J gene is TRBJ2-4, the V gene TRBV28. Germline V CDR1 and CDR2: MDHEN, SYDVKM. This CDR3 has 14 residues.

J is TRBJ1-5 and V is TRBV27. Germline lookup yields CDR1 MNHEY and CDR2 SMNVEV (reference sequence). The CDR3 runs to 14 residues. Here the CDR3 reads CTSSCRGDNQPQHF.

The gene calls are TRBV9 and TRBJ1-1; absent DNA, TCRdb's TRBD1 call cannot be checked. CDR3 length: 13 residues. Germline V gene data show CDR1 as SGDLS and CDR2 as YYNGEE. CDR3 amino acids: CASSGDRGFEAFF.

The J gene is TRBJ2-5, the V gene TRBV24-1; TCRdb proposes TRBD1, but this gene call is untestable without DNA. This CDR3 region has 15 residues. Looked up from germline, CDR1 is KGHDR and CDR2 is SFDVKD. The CDR3 reads CATSDQDRVQETQYF.

The chain uses TRBV25-1 and TRBJ2-7. Germline assignment: CDR1 MGHDK and CDR2 SYGVNS. The CDR3 extends over 11 amino acids. The CDR3: CASSKDGEQHF.